This is a list of T cell receptor beta chains from one sample in a study of neurological immune-mediated disorders. TCRdb reanalysed the 5' RACE reads using MiXCR and keeps one entry per CDR3 protein. The sample records 15,000 to 20,000 distinct CDR3 sequences, 9.5% to 12% being singletons. The sample consisted of CD8+ T cells from blood. These receptors were obtained from a woman between 50 and 59 years old in good health. CDR3s include the opening cysteine and the closing phenylalanine or tryptophan. The order of the fields is V gene, J gene, D gene, clone size, CDR3 protein, CDR3 DNA. The D gene is left open where the match is weak. A row's size may be missing; if present it is once, few, many or a size class.

>TRBV20-1|TRBJ2-1|TRBD1|many
CSARGTGTGKNNEQFF
TGCAGTGCTAGGGGAACCGGGACAGGAAAAAATAATGAGCAGTTCTTC
>TRBV25-1|TRBJ1-2|.|.
CASSPSGTEGYTF
TGTGCCAGCAGTCCCTCCGGGACGGAGGGCTACACCTTC
>TRBV5-5|TRBJ2-7|.|many
CASSPRGGTYEQYF
TGTGCCAGCAGTCCGAGGGGGGGGACCTACGAGCAGTACTTC
>TRBV29-1|TRBJ2-2|.|.
CSVKATGEMFF
TGCAGCGTCAAGGCCACCGGGGAGATGTTTTTT
>TRBV10-3|TRBJ2-7|TRBD1|many
CAISPGTDYEQYF
TGTGCCATCAGCCCCGGGACAGACTACGAGCAGTACTTC
>TRBV15|TRBJ2-7|.|many
CATGPRDEQYF
TGTGCCACCGGGCCCCGGGACGAGCAGTACTTC
>TRBV3-1|TRBJ1-2|.|.
CASSQGVVYGYTF
TGTGCCAGCAGCCAAGGGGTGGTGTATGGCTACACCTTC
>TRBV7-9|TRBJ1-2|TRBD1|medium-sized
CASSSGQQGDLGYGYTF
TGTGCCAGCAGCTCGGGACAGCAAGGGGACCTAGGCTATGGCTACACCTTC
>TRBV29-1|TRBJ2-1|TRBD1|many
CSVVDRAHEQFF
TGCAGCGTTGTGGACAGGGCCCATGAGCAGTTCTTC
>TRBV29-1|TRBJ1-1|.|many
CSVVGSGEAFF
TGCAGCGTTGTTGGAAGTGGTGAAGCTTTCTTT
>TRBV5-1|TRBJ2-2|.|many
CASRGRTGTHTGELFF
TGCGCCAGCAGGGGGAGAACCGGGACCCACACCGGGGAGCTGTTTTTT
>TRBV5-4|TRBJ1-2|.|many
CASSPFGGYGYTF
TGTGCCAGCAGCCCTTTTGGGGGTTACGGCTACACCTTC
>TRBV27|TRBJ2-1|.|many
CASSSRDNSYNEQFF
TGTGCCAGCAGTTCAAGGGACAACTCCTACAATGAGCAGTTCTTC
>TRBV15|TRBJ2-1|TRBD2|many
CATSMGGGYNEQFF
TGTGCCACCAGCATGGGGGGGGGCTACAATGAGCAGTTCTTC
>TRBV3-1|TRBJ2-3|.|many
CASSQEEEFTDTQYF
TGTGCCAGCAGCCAAGAAGAGGAATTCACAGATACGCAGTATTTT
>TRBV7-6|TRBJ2-1|.|many
CASGGVGSYNEQFF
TGTGCCAGCGGGGGTGTGGGTTCCTACAATGAGCAGTTCTTC
>TRBV15|TRBJ1-2|.|many
CATSSRKTGTNYGYTF
TGTGCCACCAGCAGCAGGAAGACAGGTACTAACTATGGCTACACCTTC
>TRBV11-2|TRBJ2-1|.|.
CASSLIVLSYNEQFF
TGTGCCAGCAGCTTGATTGTACTCTCCTACAATGAGCAGTTCTTC